A selection of T cell receptor beta chains follows, all from one sample in a study of T-cell memory formation after mild COVID-19. TCRdb passed the 5' RACE reads through MiXCR, listing each CDR3 protein once. The profile covers under 110,000 distinct CDR3 sequences, with around 11% appearing a single time and 27% taken by the ten largest. Sequencing was performed on PBMCs or a T cell subset sorted from them (not recorded which). Receptor source: an adult woman who had mild COVID-19 (a few samples of this study predate the infection). Cell type and time point are not known. Both conserved end residues are part of each CDR3. D genes are given only for firm matches. Clone size is given for some rows only: seen once, a few or many times, or a class if the clone is expanded.

abundance,d_gene,j_gene,len,v_gene,CDR3aa,CDR3nt
-,-,TRBJ1-1,10,TRBV29-1,CSVDVGEAFF,TGCAGCGTTGATGTGGGTGAAGCTTTCTTT
many,TRBD1,TRBJ2-1,12,TRBV6-5,CASSSSGGEQFF,TGTGCCAGCAGTTCGTCAGGGGGTGAGCAGTTCTTC
-,-,TRBJ2-2,16,TRBV12-3/TRBV12-4,CASLTWGPSNTGELFF,TGTGCCAGCCTGACCTGGGGGCCGTCGAACACCGGGGAGCTGTTTTTT
-,TRBD2,TRBJ2-1,15,TRBV5-1,CASSPSTSSYNEQFF,TGCGCCAGCAGCCCCTCGACTAGCAGCTACAATGAGCAGTTCTTC
-,-,TRBJ1-4,16,TRBV7-6,CASSLEADSRWEKLFF,TGTGCCAGCAGCTTAGAGGCGGACAGCCGGTGGGAAAAACTGTTTTTT
many,TRBD2,TRBJ2-1,16,TRBV9,CASSPSPGLASNEQFF,TGTGCCAGCAGCCCCTCACCGGGACTAGCCTCAAATGAGCAGTTCTTC
-,-,TRBJ1-1,13,TRBV12-3/TRBV12-4,CASSLNFGTEAFF,TGTGCCAGCAGTTTGAACTTCGGGACTGAAGCTTTCTTT
-,-,TRBJ2-3,10,TRBV12-3/TRBV12-4,CASSLNTQYF,TGTGCCAGCAGTTTAAATACGCAGTATTTT
-,TRBD1,TRBJ2-7,16,TRBV7-6,CASSPSGTGGSYEQYF,TGTGCCAGCAGCCCCTCCGGGACAGGGGGTTCCTACGAGCAGTACTTC
-,TRBD1,TRBJ1-1,14,TRBV4-1,CASRQGLSHTEAFF,TGCGCCAGCCGACAGGGCCTTTCACACACTGAAGCTTTCTTT
-,TRBD2,TRBJ2-3,15,TRBV7-3,CASSPLAGGADTQYF,TGTGCCAGCAGCCCGCTAGCGGGAGGAGCGGATACGCAGTATTTT
-,TRBD1,TRBJ2-1,17,TRBV4-1,CASSILKGQGASNEQFF,TGCGCCAGCAGTATCCTTAAGGGACAGGGGGCCTCCAATGAGCAGTTCTTC
few,TRBD2,TRBJ2-5,16,TRBV5-4,CASRAPGLAGQETQYF,TGTGCCAGCAGAGCACCGGGACTAGCGGGGCAAGAGACCCAGTACTTC
few,-,TRBJ2-1,18,TRBV12-3/TRBV12-4,CASSLEPFGGGPHNEQFF,TGTGCCAGCAGTTTAGAACCCTTTGGGGGGGGGCCACACAATGAGCAGTTCTTC
-,-,TRBJ1-2,14,TRBV9,CASSVVSGVDGYTF,TGTGCCAGCAGCGTAGTTTCAGGGGTGGATGGCTACACCTTC
-,-,TRBJ2-7,15,TRBV11-3,CASSLGGRGPYEQYF,TGTGCCAGCAGCTTAGGAGGGCGCGGTCCCTACGAGCAGTACTTC
-,-,TRBJ2-1,16,TRBV13,CASSQTDYRIYNEQFF,TGTGCCAGCAGCCAAACCGACTACCGCATCTACAATGAGCAGTTCTTC
few,TRBD1,TRBJ1-1,12,TRBV29-1,CSASGQGDEAFF,TGCAGCGCCTCGGGACAGGGGGATGAAGCTTTCTTT
-,TRBD2,TRBJ2-1,14,TRBV27,CASTMTSGRVEQFF,TGTGCCAGCACCATGACTAGCGGGAGAGTCGAGCAGTTCTTC
few,-,TRBJ2-7,14,TRBV20-1,CSARDSFGSYEQYF,TGCAGTGCTAGAGACAGCTTTGGATCCTACGAGCAGTACTTC
-,TRBD2,TRBJ2-1,15,TRBV15,CATSRGGLAGDEQFF,TGTGCCACCAGCAGAGGGGGACTAGCGGGTGATGAGCAGTTCTTC
-,-,TRBJ2-1,14,TRBV7-8,CASSTRTSYNEQFF,TGTGCCAGCAGCACAAGAACCTCCTACAATGAGCAGTTCTTC
few,TRBD2,TRBJ2-7,14,TRBV20-1,CSAQTSGRAYEQYF,TGCAGTGCTCAGACTAGCGGGAGGGCCTACGAGCAGTACTTC
few,TRBD2,TRBJ2-1,18,TRBV29-1,CSVEDWGLAGGSYNEQFF,TGCAGCGTTGAAGATTGGGGACTAGCGGGAGGCTCCTACAATGAGCAGTTCTTC
-,-,TRBJ2-2,12,TRBV10-3,CAIGRATGELFF,TGTGCCATCGGGCGCGCCACCGGGGAGCTGTTTTTT
few,TRBD1,TRBJ2-7,14,TRBV4-2,CASSQWDRGEEQYF,TGTGCCAGCAGCCAATGGGACAGGGGCGAGGAGCAGTACTTC
few,TRBD2,TRBJ2-7,17,TRBV5-1,CASSPGTSGGLSYEQYF,TGCGCCAGCAGCCCCGGGACTAGCGGGGGACTCTCCTACGAGCAGTACTTC
many,-,TRBJ2-1,17,TRBV20-1,CSARDGGRGSSYNEQFF,TGCAGTGCTAGAGATGGGGGGCGTGGGAGCTCCTACAATGAGCAGTTCTTC
-,-,TRBJ1-6,12,TRBV6-1,CASSDSNSPLHF,TGTGCCAGCAGTGATTCGAATTCACCCCTCCACTTT
many,-,TRBJ2-5,13,TRBV5-1,CASSFIPKETQYF,TGCGCCAGCAGCTTTATCCCCAAAGAGACCCAGTACTTC
few,-,TRBJ2-1,11,TRBV5-1,CASSLDYEQFF,TGCGCCAGCAGCTTGGACTATGAGCAGTTCTTC
few,-,TRBJ2-1,14,TRBV7-6,CASTFQGSLDEQFF,TGTGCCAGCACCTTTCAGGGGAGCCTGGATGAGCAGTTCTTC
few,-,TRBJ1-1,15,TRBV15,CATSGETWVNTEAFF,TGTGCCACCTCGGGGGAGACCTGGGTGAACACTGAAGCTTTCTTT
many,-,TRBJ2-1,12,TRBV7-9,CASSPSYNEQFF,TGTGCCAGCAGCCCCTCCTACAATGAGCAGTTCTTC
-,-,TRBJ2-7,13,TRBV20-1,CSARAGESYEQYF,TGCAGTGCTAGAGCGGGAGAGTCCTACGAGCAGTACTTC
many,-,TRBJ2-1,16,TRBV5-6,CASSLGGYSSYNEQFF,TGTGCCAGCAGCTTGGGGGGGTACTCTTCCTACAATGAGCAGTTCTTC
many,-,TRBJ2-6,17,TRBV7-9,CASSLDVGHSGANVLTF,TGTGCCAGCAGCTTAGATGTCGGTCACTCTGGGGCCAACGTCCTGACTTTC
-,-,TRBJ2-7,15,TRBV3-1,CASSQESPSSYEQYF,TGTGCCAGCAGCCAAGAAAGCCCTAGCTCCTACGAGCAGTACTTC
-,-,TRBJ2-7,14,TRBV5-1,CASSSETASYEQYF,TGCGCCAGCAGCTCCGAGACAGCTTCCTACGAGCAGTACTTC
many,-,TRBJ2-1,13,TRBV7-9,CASSDPFENEQFF,TGTGCCAGCAGCGATCCCTTTGAAAATGAGCAGTTCTTC
many,-,TRBJ2-3,13,TRBV4-1,CASSPPGTDTQYF,TGCGCCAGCAGCCCTCCAGGGACAGATACGCAGTATTTT
few,TRBD2,TRBJ2-3,18,TRBV27,CASSLGRTSGRGTDTQYF,TGTGCCAGCAGTTTAGGGCGGACTAGCGGGAGAGGTACAGATACGCAGTATTTT
few,-,TRBJ2-3,13,TRBV29-1,CSVVGGNSDTQYF,TGCAGCGTTGTTGGCGGGAACTCAGATACGCAGTATTTT
few,-,TRBJ2-7,15,TRBV4-3,CASSQDYGLNYEQYF,TGCGCCAGCAGCCAAGATTATGGACTTAACTACGAGCAGTACTTC
few,-,TRBJ2-1,13,TRBV9,CASSARPGEEQFF,TGTGCCAGCAGCGCCCGCCCGGGGGAAGAGCAGTTCTTC
-,-,TRBJ1-4,14,TRBV4-1,CASSHGGTEEKLFF,TGCGCCAGCAGCCACGGGGGGACGGAGGAAAAACTGTTTTTT
few,-,TRBJ1-1,13,TRBV19,CASSIAPGVEAFF,TGTGCCAGTAGTATAGCACCAGGGGTTGAAGCTTTCTTT
-,-,TRBJ1-5,16,TRBV27,CASSLLGQGFNQPQHF,TGTGCCAGCAGTTTACTTGGGCAGGGGTTTAATCAGCCCCAGCATTTT
few,-,TRBJ2-7,14,TRBV12-3/TRBV12-4,CASSSPERSYEQYF,TGTGCCAGCAGTTCCCCGGAGCGCTCCTACGAGCAGTACTTC
-,TRBD2,TRBJ2-3,14,TRBV29-1,CSVAGGRGSDTQYF,TGCAGCGTTGCCGGCGGGAGAGGCTCAGATACGCAGTATTTT
few,TRBD1,TRBJ1-2,16,TRBV14,CASSQADRGLGYGYTF,TGTGCCAGCAGCCAGGCCGACAGGGGGCTGGGCTATGGCTACACCTTC
many,-,TRBJ2-1,16,TRBV20-1,CSARALLTPSYNEQFF,TGCAGTGCTAGAGCTTTACTAACTCCCTCCTACAATGAGCAGTTCTTC
few,TRBD2,TRBJ2-7,16,TRBV10-3,CAISEWASGPNYEQYF,TGTGCCATCAGTGAGTGGGCTAGCGGGCCAAACTACGAGCAGTACTTC
-,-,TRBJ2-7,13,TRBV6-5,CASSYSTPHEQYF,TGTGCCAGCAGTTACTCGACTCCCCACGAGCAGTACTTC
many,TRBD2,TRBJ2-5,15,TRBV7-7,CASSLAGTQGETQYF,TGTGCTAGCAGCTTAGCGGGGACCCAGGGAGAGACCCAGTACTTC
many,-,TRBJ2-7,15,TRBV3-1,CASSPRGPSSYEQYF,TGTGCCAGCAGCCCCCGAGGGCCCAGCTCCTACGAGCAGTACTTC
-,-,TRBJ1-4,14,TRBV12-3/TRBV12-4,CASSLTGVNEKLFF,TGTGCCAGCAGTTTGACAGGAGTTAATGAAAAACTGTTTTTT